The source of this T cell receptor (beta chain) is a study of shared clonotypes between healthy human individuals. General study results and limits: It was the non-shared clonotypes that had lower generation probabilities than clonotypes shared by all four donors.

The naive CD8 subset, CD45RO-negative cells positively selected for CCR7, excluded terminally differentiated effector memory CD45RA+ cells. As regards this clone: The antigen remains unidentified.

The CDR3 consists of 16 residues. The junction had 10 bases not matched to a gene; V was cut back by 6 bases and J by 0 bases. Germline V gene data show CDR1 as SEHNR and CDR2 as FQNEAQ (reference sequence). TCRdb's copy holds only in-frame clones and misses some; the assay was immunoSEQ multiplex PCR. The sample carries around 620,000 clones, around 95% recorded once. V and J are TRBV7-9 and TRBJ1-1, with TRBD1 matching over 7 bases. The clonotype was recovered from a woman in her twenties or thirties in good health. The sequenced sample consisted of naive CD8+ T cells sorted from blood. CDR3 nucleotide sequence: TGTGCCAGCAGTCCTGTAGGGGGCCGAGTGAACACTGAAGCTTTCTTT. Its translation: CASSPVGGRVNTEAFF.